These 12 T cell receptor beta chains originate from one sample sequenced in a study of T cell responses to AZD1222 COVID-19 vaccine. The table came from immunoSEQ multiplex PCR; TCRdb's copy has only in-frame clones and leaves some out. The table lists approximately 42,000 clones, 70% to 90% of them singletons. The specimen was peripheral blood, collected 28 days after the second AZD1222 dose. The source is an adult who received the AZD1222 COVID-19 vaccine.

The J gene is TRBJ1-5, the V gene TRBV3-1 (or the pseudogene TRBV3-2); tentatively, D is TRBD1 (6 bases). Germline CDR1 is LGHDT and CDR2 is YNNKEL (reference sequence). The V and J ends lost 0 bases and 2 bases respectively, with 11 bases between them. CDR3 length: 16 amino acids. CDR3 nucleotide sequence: TGTGCCAGCAGCCAAGAGGGGGGCTCGGGCAATCAGCCCCAGCATTTT. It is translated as CASSQEGGSGNQPQHF.

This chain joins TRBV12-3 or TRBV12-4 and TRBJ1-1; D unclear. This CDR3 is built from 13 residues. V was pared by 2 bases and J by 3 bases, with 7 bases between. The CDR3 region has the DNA TGTGCCAGCAGTTTACAGTTGGACACTGAAGCTTTCTTT. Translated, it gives CASSLQLDTEAFF.

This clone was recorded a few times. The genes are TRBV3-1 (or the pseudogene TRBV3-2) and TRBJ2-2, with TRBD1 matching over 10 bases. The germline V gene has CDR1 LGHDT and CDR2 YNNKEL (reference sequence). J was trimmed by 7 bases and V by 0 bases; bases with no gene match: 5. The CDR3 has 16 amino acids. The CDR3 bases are TGTGCCAGCAGCCAAGATTCAGGACAGGGGGACGGGGAGCTGTTTTTT. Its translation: CASSQDSGQGDGELFF.

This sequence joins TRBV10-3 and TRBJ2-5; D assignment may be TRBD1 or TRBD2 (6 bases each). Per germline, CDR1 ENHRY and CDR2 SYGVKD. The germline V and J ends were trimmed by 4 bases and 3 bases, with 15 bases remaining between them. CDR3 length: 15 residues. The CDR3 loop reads CAISAADRREETQYF. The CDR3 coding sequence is TGTGCCATCAGTGCCGCCGACAGGAGGGAAGAGACCCAGTACTTC.

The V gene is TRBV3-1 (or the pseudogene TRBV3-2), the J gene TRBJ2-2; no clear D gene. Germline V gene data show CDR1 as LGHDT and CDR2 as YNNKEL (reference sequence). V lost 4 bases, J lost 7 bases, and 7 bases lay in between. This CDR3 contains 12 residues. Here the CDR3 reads CASSPSVGELFF. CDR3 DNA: TGTGCCAGCAGCCCCTCTGTCGGGGAGCTGTTTTTT.

The CDR3 is CASSAGTQNTEAFF. The CDR3 DNA reads TGTGCCAGCAGCGCCGGGACACAGAACACTGAAGCTTTCTTT. V and J are TRBV7-9 and TRBJ1-1; a possible D gene is TRBD1 (6 bases). V lost 5 bases, J lost 1 base, and 11 bases lay in between. This CDR3 comprises 14 residues. Germline lookup yields CDR1 SEHNR and CDR2 FQNEAQ (reference sequence).

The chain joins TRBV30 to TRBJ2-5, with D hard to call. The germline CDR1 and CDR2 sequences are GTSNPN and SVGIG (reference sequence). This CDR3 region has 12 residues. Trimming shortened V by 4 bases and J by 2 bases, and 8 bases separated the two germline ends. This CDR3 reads CAWNDGQETQYF. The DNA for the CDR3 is TGTGCCTGGAATGACGGGCAAGAGACCCAGTACTTC.

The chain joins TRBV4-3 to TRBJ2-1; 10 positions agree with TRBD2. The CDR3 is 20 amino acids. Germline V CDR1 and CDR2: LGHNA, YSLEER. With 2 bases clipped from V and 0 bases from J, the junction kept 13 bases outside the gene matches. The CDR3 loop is CASSQLGGTSVSPSYNEQFF. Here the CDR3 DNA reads TGCGCCAGCAGCCAACTTGGCGGGACTAGCGTTTCACCCTCCTACAATGAGCAGTTCTTC.

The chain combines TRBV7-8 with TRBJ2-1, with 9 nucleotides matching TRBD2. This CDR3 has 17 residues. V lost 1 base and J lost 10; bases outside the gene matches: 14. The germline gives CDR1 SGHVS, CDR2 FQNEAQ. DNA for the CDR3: TGTGCCAGCAGCTTAGATCTTGGTGGGCTAGCGGGAACCGAGCAGTTCTTC. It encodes CASSLDLGGLAGTEQFF.

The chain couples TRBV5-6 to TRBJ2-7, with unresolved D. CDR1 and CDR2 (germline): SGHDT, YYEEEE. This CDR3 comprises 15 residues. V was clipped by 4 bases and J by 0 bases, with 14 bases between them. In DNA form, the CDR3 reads TGTGCCAGCAGCCTGCCCCGGGCAAGCTCCTACGAGCAGTACTTC. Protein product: CASSLPRASSYEQYF.

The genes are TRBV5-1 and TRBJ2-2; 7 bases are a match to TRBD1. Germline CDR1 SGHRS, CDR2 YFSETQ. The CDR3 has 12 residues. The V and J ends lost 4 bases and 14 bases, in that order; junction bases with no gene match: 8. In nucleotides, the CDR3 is TGCGCCAGCAGCGCAGACAGGGAAGTCCTGTTTTTT. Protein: CASSADREVLFF.

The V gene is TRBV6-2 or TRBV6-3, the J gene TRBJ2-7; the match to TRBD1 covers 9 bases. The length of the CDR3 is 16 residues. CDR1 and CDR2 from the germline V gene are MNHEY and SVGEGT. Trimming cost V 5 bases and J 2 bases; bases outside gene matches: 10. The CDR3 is CASSHTPGQGPYEQYF. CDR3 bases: TGTGCCAGCAGTCACACCCCGGGACAGGGTCCCTACGAGCAGTACTTC.